The following is a T cell receptor (beta chain) sequence with its context. This CDR3 is built from 15 residues. Germline lookup yields CDR1 SEHNR and CDR2 FQNEAQ (reference sequence). V trimming: 3 bases; J trimming: 5 bases; junction bases outside the gene matches: 7. The sample comes from a study of control samples from healthy donors and cancer patients. Data came from immunoSEQ multiplex PCR; TCRdb stores just in-frame clones and leaves some out. In the table there are 40,000 to 55,000 clones, roughly 93% of which are singletons. The TCR was taken from a woman aged 50 to 60 with head and neck cancer. J is TRBJ2-5 and V is TRBV7-9; TRBD1 aligns across 9 bases. Source material: PBMCs. The CDR3 loop is CASSFRTGDGETQYF. The CDR3 DNA reads as TGTGCCAGCAGCTTTAGGACAGGGGACGGGGAGACCCAGTACTTC. Using reference TRBV7-9 and TRBJ2-5 for the parts outside the CDR3, the full variable domain is DTGVSQNPRHKITKRGQNVTFRCDPISEHNRLYWYRQTLGQGPEFLTYFQNEAQLEKSRLLSDRFSAERPKGSFSTLEIQRTEQGDSAMYLCASSFRTGDGETQYFGPGTRLLVL.